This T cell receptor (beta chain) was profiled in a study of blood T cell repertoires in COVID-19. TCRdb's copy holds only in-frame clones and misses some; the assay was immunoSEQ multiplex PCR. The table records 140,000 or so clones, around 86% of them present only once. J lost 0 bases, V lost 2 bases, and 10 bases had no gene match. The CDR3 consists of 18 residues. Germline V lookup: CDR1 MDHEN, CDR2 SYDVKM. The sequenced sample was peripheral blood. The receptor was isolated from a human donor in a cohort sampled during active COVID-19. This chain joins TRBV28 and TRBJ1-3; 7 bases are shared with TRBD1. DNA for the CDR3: TGTGCCAGCAGTTTACAGGACAGGCCTAGAAGCTCTGGAAACACCATATATTTT. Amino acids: CASSLQDRPRSSGNTIYF.